Below are 26 T cell receptor beta chains sequenced from a single sample in a study of T-cell memory formation after mild COVID-19. MiXCR was run by TCRdb on the 5' RACE reads, yielding one entry per CDR3 protein. The data show fewer than 500,000 distinct CDR3 sequences, with about 23% seen just once and around 12% held by the top ten. Sequenced material: PBMCs or a T cell subset sorted from them (not recorded which). Source of these receptors: an adult woman who had mild COVID-19 (a few samples of this study predate the infection). Cell type and time point are not known.

This CDR3 is CASSSLTSSADTQYF. The CDR3 nucleotides read TGTGCCAGCAGCTCCCTGACCTCCTCTGCAGATACGCAGTATTTT. The chain couples TRBV7-2 to TRBJ2-3; D is undetermined. CDR1 is SGHTA, CDR2 FQGNSA, per germline. V dropped 4 bases and J dropped 4 bases, with 15 bases sitting between them. This CDR3 is 15 amino acids long.

V gene TRBV21-1 combines with J gene TRBJ2-7; the table's TRBD2 call for D was not verified on the DNA. TRBV21-1 is a pseudogene. The CDR3 is 18 amino acids. In DNA, the CDR3 is TGTGCCACCATACCCCCTAGCGGTTGGGACTTAAGCTCCTACGAGCAGTACTTC. This translates into CATIPPSGWDLSSYEQYF.

This chain connects TRBV20-1 to TRBJ2-7, with D possibly matching TRBD2 (6 bases). The CDR3 sequence is 15 residues long. Germline V gene lookup returns CDR1 DFQATT and CDR2 SNEGSKA (reference sequence). V lost 6 bases and J 0 bases, leaving 18 bases between the germline ends. In DNA form, the CDR3 reads TGCAGTGCAAGAAGCCGGAGGGCCAGCTCCTACGAGCAGTACTTC. It encodes CSARSRRASSYEQYF.

This chain uses TRBV5-1 with TRBJ2-7, with 7 bases fitting TRBD1. The CDR3 has 14 residues. Germline lookup yields CDR1 SGHRS and CDR2 YFSETQ. The junction had 5 bases not matched to a gene; V was cut back by 0 bases and J by 5 bases. The CDR3 loop reads CASSLGTGADEQYF. The CDR3 coding sequence is TGCGCCAGCAGCTTGGGAACAGGGGCCGACGAGCAGTACTTC.

This clonotype has a handful of counts. The chain combines TRBV19 with TRBJ1-2, with 8 positions matching TRBD1. Germline assignment: CDR1 LNHDA and CDR2 SQIVND (reference sequence). J gave up 7 bases and V 5 bases, and 12 bases lay outside the gene matches. The CDR3 covers 15 residues. The CDR3 nucleotides read TGTGCCAGTAGTGACAGGACAGGGACCATCCTTGGCTACACCTTC. It specifies CASSDRTGTILGYTF.

The chain recombines TRBV6-2 or TRBV6-3 with TRBJ1-2, with a tentative D call TRBD1 (6 bases). Trimming took off 2 bases at V and 3 bases at J, with 16 bases between the two ends. The CDR3 contains 16 residues. Looked up from germline, CDR1 is MNHEY and CDR2 is SVGEGT. The CDR3 here is CASSYLPDSFHYGYTF. The DNA of the CDR3 is TGTGCCAGCAGTTACCTCCCGGACAGTTTCCACTATGGCTACACCTTC.

In nucleotides, the CDR3 is TGTGCCAGCAGCAAAGCGGGAGGGACGGAAGAAAAACTGTTTTTT. Residues: CASSKAGGTEEKLFF. V and J are TRBV21-1 and TRBJ1-4. TRBV21-1 is assigned pseudogene status. CDR3 size: 15 residues.

The chain is built from TRBV6-5 and TRBJ2-5; the D call may be TRBD1 or TRBD2 (5 bases each). V gave up 5 bases and J gave up 8 bases, with 15 bases separating them. CDR1 is MNHEY and CDR2 is SVGAGI in the germline V gene. The CDR3 is 13 residues long. The CDR3 nucleotides are TGTGCCAGCAGTCCGGGACCCCGAAGTACCCAGTACTTC. Translation gives CASSPGPRSTQYF.

This clonotype was recorded a few times. This chain uses TRBV2 with TRBJ2-7; possible D gene TRBD2, 5 bases. CDR1 SNHLY and CDR2 FYNNEI come from the germline V gene. The CDR3 extends over 13 amino acids. V shed 5 bases and J shed 2 bases, with 10 bases lying between them. Here the CDR3 reads CASSNGETYEQYF. CDR3 DNA: TGTGCCAGCAGTAATGGGGAGACCTACGAGCAGTACTTC.

V and J are TRBV5-6 and TRBJ2-7, with 11 bases aligning to TRBD2. The CDR3 runs to 19 residues. Losses at the gene ends were 0 bases for V and 2 bases for J; bases not matched to a gene: 13. Germline V gives CDR1 SGHDT, CDR2 YYEEEE. The CDR3 DNA reads TGTGCCAGCAGCTTGGCCCCCGGGACTAGCGGATTCGCGACCTACGAGCAGTACTTC. It specifies CASSLAPGTSGFATYEQYF.

J is TRBJ1-3 and V is TRBV10-3; maybe TRBD1 (5 bases). The germline CDR1 and CDR2 sequences are ENHRY and SYGVKD. Trimming left V 3 bases short and J 0 bases short, with 15 bases between. This CDR3 comprises 17 residues. DNA of the CDR3: TGTGCCATCAGTGAAACAGGACCTTTATACTCTGGAAACACCATATATTTT. Translation gives CAISETGPLYSGNTIYF.

The chain recombines TRBV9 with TRBJ2-3; 9 bases match TRBD1. The germline gives CDR1 SGDLS, CDR2 YYNGEE. V was pared by 3 bases and J by 3 bases, with 8 bases of the junction left unmatched. This CDR3 contains 16 residues. Here the CDR3 reads CASSATGGVRTDTQYF. In DNA form, the CDR3 reads TGTGCCAGCAGCGCGACAGGGGGGGTTAGGACAGATACGCAGTATTTT. Filled out from reference TRBV9 and TRBJ2-3, the complete variable domain reads DSGVTQTPKHLITATGQRVTLRCSPRSGDLSVYWYQQSLDQGLQFLIQYYNGEERAKGNILERFSAQQFPDLHSELNLSSLELGDSALYFCASSATGGVRTDTQYFGPGTRLTVL.

The genes are TRBV20-1 and TRBJ2-2; D gene unclear. Germline V gene data show CDR1 as DFQATT and CDR2 as SNEGSKA (reference sequence). CDR3 length equals 14 residues. CDR3 nucleotide sequence: TGCAGCGCAAGGTATAGACCGAACACCGGGGAGCTGTTTTTT. This sequence encodes CSARYRPNTGELFF.

This clonotype appeared a few times. The J gene is TRBJ2-1, the V gene TRBV12-3 or TRBV12-4; D remains ambiguous. There are 11 residues in the CDR3. Trimming took 3 bases from V and 6 from J, leaving 3 bases between them. In DNA form, the CDR3 reads TGTGCCAGCAGTTTCGCCAATGAGCAGTTCTTC. Protein: CASSFANEQFF.

The V and J genes are TRBV4-1 and TRBJ2-2; tentative D call: TRBD1 (6 bases). V was pared by 8 bases and J by 4 bases, with 14 bases between. Looked up from germline, CDR1 is MGHRA and CDR2 is YSYEKL. CDR3 length: 14 residues. The CDR3 nucleotides read TGCGCCAGCGGAGTTGACAGGACCACCGGGGAGCTGTTTTTT. As protein: CASGVDRTTGELFF.

This clonotype was counted many times. At one of its ends the junction is not consistent with the germline gene, which may arise from a read error. The chain links TRBV5-1 to TRBJ2-7, with 12 bases fitting TRBD2. Germline V gives CDR1 SGHRS, CDR2 YFSETQ. The CDR3 contains 13 residues. CDR3 in DNA: TGTGCCAGCAGCTTAGGACTAGCGGGGGAGCAGTACTTC. It yields the protein CASSLGLAGEQYF.

This clonotype was seen at least ten times. The J gene is TRBJ2-3, the V gene TRBV7-2, with D unresolved. The germline gives CDR1 SGHTA, CDR2 FQGNSA. The CDR3 is 11 amino acids. V dropped 4 bases and J dropped 9 bases, with 8 bases sitting between them. CDR3 loop: CASSSTGTQYF. In nucleotides, the CDR3 is TGTGCCAGCAGCTCGACTGGGACGCAGTATTTT.

The rearrangement uses TRBV10-3 and TRBJ1-2, with TRBD1 matching 7 bases. Germline CDR1 ENHRY, CDR2 SYGVKD. V lost 1 base to trimming and J lost 6 bases; unmatched junction nucleotides: 5. The CDR3 length is 14 residues. As DNA, the CDR3 is TGTGCCATCAGTGAGTGGCCAGGGGGTAATGGCTACACCTTC. This gives the protein CAISEWPGGNGYTF.

This chain uses TRBV5-4 with TRBJ2-3, with D hard to call. Germline CDR1 SGHNT, CDR2 YYREEE (reference sequence). Trimming cost V 1 base and J 4 bases, with 13 bases left between them. The CDR3 is made up of 15 amino acids. Here the CDR3 reads CASSLIFASPDTQYF. The CDR3, as DNA: TGTGCCAGCAGCTTGATTTTTGCTTCCCCAGATACGCAGTATTTT.

CDR3 loop: CASSPLGTTYEQYF. DNA of the CDR3: TGTGCCAGCAGCCCCCTGGGGACAACCTACGAGCAGTACTTC. The chain is built from TRBV7-6 and TRBJ2-7, with D perhaps TRBD1 (6 bases). V lost 5 bases and J lost 2, with 13 bases in between. Germline values: CDR1 SGHVS, CDR2 FNYEAQ. The CDR3 consists of 14 residues.

In this sample, this clonotype turned up once. This rearrangement joins TRBV11-2 to TRBJ2-5; 7 bases fit TRBD1. J was trimmed by 11 bases and V by 4 bases; bases with no gene match: 4. The CDR3 runs 11 residues. The germline V gene has CDR1 SGHAT and CDR2 FQNNGV. The CDR3 loop is CASSSTGIQYF. The DNA of the CDR3 is TGTGCCAGCAGCTCGACAGGGATACAGTACTTC.

The genes are TRBV5-1 and TRBJ2-2, with D possibly being TRBD1 (6 bases). The CDR3 extends over 15 amino acids. The ends were cut back, 7 bases at V and 3 bases at J, with 16 bases in the middle. The germline gives CDR1 SGHRS, CDR2 YFSETQ. CDR3 coding DNA: TGCGCCAGCTCCCGGGACAACCCGGACACCGGGGAGCTGTTTTTT. Amino acids: CASSRDNPDTGELFF.

This chain connects TRBV4-2 to TRBJ2-1; 7 bases line up with TRBD1. The germline V gene encodes CDR1 LGHNA and CDR2 YNFKEQ. The J segment lost 0 bases and the V segment lost 3 bases, leaving 11 bases of the junction unmatched. The CDR3 is 18 amino acids. The DNA of the CDR3 is TGTGCCAGCAGCCACCCTCTCGTAGGGGACAGCTCCTACAATGAGCAGTTCTTC. Translated: CASSHPLVGDSSYNEQFF.

The J gene is TRBJ2-3, the V gene TRBV29-1; D possibly corresponds to TRBD2 (6 bases). CDR3 size: 14 residues. V was pared by 5 bases and J by 0 bases, with 12 bases between. CDR1 is SQVTM, CDR2 ANQGSEA, per germline. The CDR3 bases are TGCAGCGTTACCGCCGGGACTAGCACAGATACGCAGTATTTT. Protein product: CSVTAGTSTDTQYF.

This clonotype occurred a few times. V is TRBV30 and J is TRBJ2-3; 12 nucleotides line up with TRBD2. Germline trimming cut 3 bases from V and 7 bases from J; bases unmatched to any gene: 8. This CDR3 has 15 residues. Germline CDR1 is GTSNPN and CDR2 is SVGIG (reference sequence). The CDR3 spells CAWSRLAGASHTQYF. As DNA, the CDR3 is TGTGCCTGGAGCAGACTAGCGGGAGCGTCTCATACGCAGTATTTT.

The sample holds a few counts of this clonotype. The chain couples TRBV6-1 to TRBJ2-5; TRBD2 matches 8 bases. The V gene's germline CDR1 is MNHNS and CDR2 SASEGT. J lost 1 base, V lost 8 bases, and 6 bases had no gene match. CDR3 length: 14 amino acids. The CDR3: CASLAGLLQETQYF. CDR3 in DNA: TGTGCCAGCTTAGCGGGGCTACTCCAAGAGACCCAGTACTTC.